This T cell receptor (beta chain) was sequenced during a study of neurological immune-mediated disorders. TCRdb reprocessed the 5' RACE reads via MiXCR and lists one record per CDR3 protein. The data contain some 65,000 distinct CDR3 sequences, over 4% of them singletons. As concerns this clonotype: The junction does not match germline at one end; this may be a read error.

Unsorted libraries were derived from 2 million PBMCs stored at -80 C. Sample: PBMCs. The sequence came from a man aged 50 to 60 with multiple sclerosis.

CDR3 residues: CASSGTAGNQPQNF. The CDR3 nucleotides read TGTGCCAGCAGTGGGACAGCCGGCAATCAGCCCCAGAATTTT. The chain joins TRBV12-3 or TRBV12-4 to TRBJ1-5; 7 nucleotides match TRBD1. CDR3 length equals 14 residues.